This T cell receptor (beta chain) is drawn from a study of blood T cell repertoires in COVID-19. As for the study in general: Acute and convalescent COVID-19 specimens originated in the United States, Italy and Spain. Sources were T cells, B-cell-depleted T cells, or PBMCs; the material itself was cDNA or gDNA.

Source study methods: Reference gene primer amplification gave nucleated cell count estimates. The protocol was immunoSEQ multiplex PCR, while the TCRdb copy is restricted to in-frame clones and leaves out a portion. V, J and clone size are taken as reported in that table, and D and trimming were inferred from the DNA itself. The top ten clones hold 2.5% to 3% of a sample with about 190,000 clones, 78% of them seen once. Material for sequencing was peripheral blood. This sequence was found in a woman aged 80 or over with active or convalescent COVID-19.

CDR3 in amino acids: CASSLGFSGGGAAQYF. The CDR3 DNA is TGTGCCAGCAGCTTAGGCTTCTCCGGCGGGGGGGCCGCCCAGTACTTC. The V gene is TRBV7-2, the J gene TRBJ2-5; TRBD2 matches 9 bases. Germline loops: CDR1 SGHTA, CDR2 FQGNSA. This CDR3 has 16 residues. Trimming took 1 base from V and 9 from J; bases not matched to a gene: 12.